This entry is about one TCR beta chain. This sample was taken from a study of sequential checkpoint blockade in melanoma. The length of the CDR3 is 13 residues. V was shortened by 3 bases and J by 6 bases, with 11 bases between the two germline ends. Germline CDR1 and CDR2: SQVTM and ANQGSEA. Treatment denoted: randomized to nivolumab then ipilimumab (arm A) or the reverse (arm B). No patient had prior DNA-damaging chemotherapy. Repertoires were generated with immunoSEQ multiplex PCR, while TCRdb's copy carries only in-frame clones and drops some. The table has about 19,000 clones, more than 70% seen once.

The chain couples TRBV29-1 to TRBJ2-2; TRBD1 is a possible D gene (5 bases). Sequencing was performed on CD8+ T cells sorted from blood (inferred from file names), taken from a patient given nivolumab and ipilimumab in sequence. The sequence came from a human donor with melanoma. The chain's CDR3 is CSVEGLNAGELFF. CDR3 coding DNA: TGCAGCGTTGAGGGGCTAAATGCCGGGGAGCTGTTTTTT.